The entry below describes one TCR beta chain. What it recognizes is unknown. This may be a read error, as it is one base from a much larger clone. TCRdb reprocessed the reads with MiXCR, giving one entry per CDR3 protein. The sample holds 450,000 to 550,000 distinct CDR3 sequences, approximately 16% seen once. These data originate in a study of T cell repertoires in cytomegalovirus infection. Turning to the study itself: It can be stated that public TCR beta signatures indicated CMV infection as well as a matching HLA type.

The CDR3 length is 14 residues. Germline V gene lookup returns CDR1 MDHEN and CDR2 SYDVKM. The study's findings and limits: CMV-specific TCR beta clonotypes restricted by HLA-C dominated the ex vivo response.

The chain links TRBV28 to TRBJ1-6, with TRBD1 matching 7 bases. This TCR derives from a human donor in good health (CMV status not recorded). Some clones in this sample may be carry-over from other donors' samples. Sequenced material: CD8+ T cells from PBMCs. The CDR3 DNA follows: TGTGCCAGCTTGGGGACAGCCTATGATTCACCCCTCCACTTT. This translates into CASLGTAYDSPLHF.